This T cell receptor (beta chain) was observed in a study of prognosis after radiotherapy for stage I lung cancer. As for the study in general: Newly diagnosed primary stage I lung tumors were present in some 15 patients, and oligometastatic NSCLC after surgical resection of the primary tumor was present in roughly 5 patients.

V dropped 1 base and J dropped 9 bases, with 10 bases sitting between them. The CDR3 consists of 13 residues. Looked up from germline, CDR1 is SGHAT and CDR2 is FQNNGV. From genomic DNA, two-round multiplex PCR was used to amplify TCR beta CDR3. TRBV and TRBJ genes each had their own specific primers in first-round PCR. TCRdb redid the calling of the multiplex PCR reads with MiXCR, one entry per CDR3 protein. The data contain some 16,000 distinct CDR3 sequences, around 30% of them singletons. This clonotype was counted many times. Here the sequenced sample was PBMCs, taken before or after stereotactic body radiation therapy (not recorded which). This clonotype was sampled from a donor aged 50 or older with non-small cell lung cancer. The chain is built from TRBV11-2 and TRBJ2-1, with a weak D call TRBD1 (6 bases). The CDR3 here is CASSLVGGFEQFF. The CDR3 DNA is TGTGCCAGCAGCTTAGTAGGGGGATTTGAGCAGTTCTTC.